The rows below give T cell receptor beta chains drawn from one sample of a study of T cell responses to AZD1222 COVID-19 vaccine. Only in-frame clones appear in the TCRdb table, and some are missing; sequencing was by immunoSEQ multiplex PCR. Of about 130,000 clones listed, about 85% are singletons. The sample consisted of peripheral blood, taken 28 days after the second AZD1222 dose. The receptors here all came from an adult who received the AZD1222 COVID-19 vaccine. Each CDR3 is given with its conserved first and last residue. The order of the fields is clone size, J gene, V gene, D gene, CDR3 DNA, CDR3 protein. D genes are given only for firm matches. Clone size is stated in some rows and not others, as once, few, many or a class when expanded.

>-|TRBJ2-5|TRBV6-5|-
TGTGCCAGCAGCGGGACGGCAACGACGGAGACCCAGTACTTC
CASSGTATTETQYF
>-|TRBJ1-6|TRBV5-5|-
TGTGCCAGCAGCTGGGACCATGGCAGGAACTATAATTCACCCCTCCACTTT
CASSWDHGRNYNSPLHF
>-|TRBJ2-1|TRBV28|TRBD2
TGTGCCAGCACCTTAGCGGGGGGACGCTACAATGAGCAGTTCTTC
CASTLAGGRYNEQFF
>-|TRBJ1-4|TRBV29-1|-
TGCAGCGTACATTCTAATGAAAAACTGTTTTTT
CSVHSNEKLFF
>-|TRBJ2-2|TRBV5-4|TRBD2
TGTGCCAGCAGCTTGGACGGGAGGTCGGGGGAGCTGTTTTTT
CASSLDGRSGELFF
>once|TRBJ2-3|TRBV9|-
TGTGCCAGCAGCGAGCCCCCGTCCTCGACAGGCGACACGCAGTATTTT
CASSEPPSSTGDTQYF
>-|TRBJ1-4|TRBV7-9|-
TGTGCCAGCAGCGTGGTGGGGTTTCGGGAAAAACTGTTTTTT
CASSVVGFREKLFF
>few|TRBJ2-7|TRBV3-1/TRBV3-2|-
TGTGCCAGCAGCCAAGATAGTCGAGACCTAGCTGGGCGATCCTTC
CASSQDSRDLAGRSF
>-|TRBJ2-5|TRBV19|TRBD2
TGTGCCAGTAGTTCCAGACTAGCGGGGTGGGAGACCCAGTACTTC
CASSSRLAGWETQYF
>once|TRBJ1-2|TRBV7-9|TRBD1
TGTGCCAGCAGCAGGGACAGCAACTATGGCTACACCTTC
CASSRDSNYGYTF
>-|TRBJ1-2|TRBV19|TRBD1
TGTGCCAGTAGTCTAACGACAGGGGACTATGGCTACACCTTC
CASSLTTGDYGYTF
>-|TRBJ1-5|TRBV19|-
TGTGCCAGTAGTACGATCCGGGACAAATATCAGCCCCAGCATTTT
CASSTIRDKYQPQHF
>-|TRBJ1-1|TRBV29-1|TRBD1
TGCAGCGTTGCCGGGACAGGGGGCACTGAAGCTTTCTTT
CSVAGTGGTEAFF
>-|TRBJ2-5|TRBV7-7|TRBD1
TGTGCCAGCAGCCGAGGACAGGGGGCTGAGACCCAGTACTTC
CASSRGQGAETQYF
>once|TRBJ1-5|TRBV30|-
TGTGCCTGGAGCCACATAACAGGGAATCAGCCCCAGCATTTT
CAWSHITGNQPQHF
>-|TRBJ2-1|TRBV3-1/TRBV3-2|-
TGTGCCAGCAGCCAAGACGCCGCTGTGTGGGGTGAGCAGTTCTTC
CASSQDAAVWGEQFF
>once|TRBJ2-3|TRBV7-3|TRBD2
TGTGCCAGCAGCTTGATTAGCGGGGTGGGCACAGATACGCAGTATTTT
CASSLISGVGTDTQYF
>-|TRBJ2-1|TRBV7-9|TRBD1
TGTGCCAGCAGCTCACCGGGACAGGGGCTCAATGAGCAGTTCTTC
CASSSPGQGLNEQFF
>-|TRBJ2-5|TRBV2|-
TGTGCCAGCAGAGTTGGCAAGACCCAGTACTTC
CASRVGKTQYF
>-|TRBJ2-3|TRBV5-6|-
TGTGCCAGCAGCTTTCTAGGGTCCAACACAGATACGCAGTATTTT
CASSFLGSNTDTQYF
>-|TRBJ2-7|TRBV7-8|TRBD1
TGTGCCAGCAGCTTGAGGACTCGACAGGGTAGCCTGTACTTC
CASSLRTRQGSLYF
>-|TRBJ1-2|TRBV27|-
TGTGCCAGCAGTTTAAGAGAGGGCAGGGGTCAGAACTATGGCTACACCTTC
CASSLREGRGQNYGYTF
>-|TRBJ1-5|TRBV5-6|-
TGTGCCAGCAGCTTCAGCGGTAACGGACAGCCCCAGCATTTT
CASSFSGNGQPQHF
>-|TRBJ1-2|TRBV2|TRBD1
TGTGCCAGTCATCCGGGACAGGGCATCTATGGCTACACCTTC
CASHPGQGIYGYTF
>-|TRBJ1-1|TRBV6-5|TRBD1
TGTGCCAGCAGTTGGGAAGGGGGCGGGAACACTGAAGCTTTCTTT
CASSWEGGGNTEAFF
>-|TRBJ1-1|TRBV3-1/TRBV3-2|-
TGTGCCAGCAGCCCAGACCGGGGGGCTGAAGCTTTCTTT
CASSPDRGAEAFF
>few|TRBJ2-7|TRBV7-2|-
TGTGCCAGCAGCAGGCTGAGGGCCTACGAGCAGTACTTC
CASSRLRAYEQYF
>-|TRBJ2-1|TRBV9|TRBD2
TGTGCCACGCCGACGGCTAGCGGGCCTTACAATGAGCAGTTCTTC
CATPTASGPYNEQFF
>-|TRBJ2-7|TRBV5-1|-
TGCGCCAGCAAAAGGGCGGCGGAGGCTTACGAGCAGTACTTC
CASKRAAEAYEQYF
>-|TRBJ2-6|TRBV7-2|-
TGTGCCAGCAGCTTCGGTGGGACTGGGGCCAACGTCCTGACTTTC
CASSFGGTGANVLTF
>-|TRBJ1-6|TRBV7-8|-
TGTGCCAGCAGCTTAGAGGAGAACTATAATTCACCCCTCCACTTT
CASSLEENYNSPLHF
>-|TRBJ1-2|TRBV5-1|-
TGCGCCAGCAGCTACCTTGGGATGGGCTACACCTTC
CASSYLGMGYTF
>-|TRBJ2-5|TRBV5-4|TRBD2
TGTGCCAGCAGCCTGAGGCTCGGGGGGGCCGAAGAGACCCAGTACTTC
CASSLRLGGAEETQYF
>-|TRBJ2-3|TRBV11-3|-
TGTGCCAGCAGCTTAGAGCCCACAGATACGCAGTATTTT
CASSLEPTDTQYF
>-|TRBJ2-2|TRBV3-1/TRBV3-2|-
TGTGCCAGCAGCCAAGGTCACACCGGGGAGCTGTTTTTT
CASSQGHTGELFF
>-|TRBJ1-6|TRBV4-1|-
TGCGCCAGCAGCCAAGACAGGGAGAGTCCCCTCCACTTT
CASSQDRESPLHF
>-|TRBJ1-4|TRBV19|-
TGTGCCAGTAGTATCGGGGTTAATGAAAAACTGTTTTTT
CASSIGVNEKLFF
>few|TRBJ2-7|TRBV12-3/TRBV12-4|TRBD1
TGTGCCAGCAGTCCACAGGGGTACGAGCAGTACTTC
CASSPQGYEQYF
>-|TRBJ1-5|TRBV19|-
TGTGCCAGTAGTAAGGAGGGGCTCCTAAATGTTCAGCCCCAGCATTTT
CASSKEGLLNVQPQHF
>-|TRBJ1-3|TRBV6-1|-
TGTGCCAGCAGTGAAATAGTGAGGCTGGGAAACACCATATATTTT
CASSEIVRLGNTIYF